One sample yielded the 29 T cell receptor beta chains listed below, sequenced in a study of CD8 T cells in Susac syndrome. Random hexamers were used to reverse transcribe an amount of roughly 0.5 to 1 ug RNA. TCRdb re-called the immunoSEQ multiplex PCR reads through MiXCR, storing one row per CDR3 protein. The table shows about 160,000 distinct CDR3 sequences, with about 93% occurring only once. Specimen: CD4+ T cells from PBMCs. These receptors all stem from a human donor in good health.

CDR3 nucleotides: TGTGCCAGCAGCCGAGGACAGGGCCTCTATGGCTACACCTTC. This gives the protein CASSRGQGLYGYTF. This sequence joins TRBV12-3 or TRBV12-4 and TRBJ1-2; 8 bases fit TRBD1. Losses at the gene ends were 6 bases for V and 4 bases for J; bases not matched to a gene: 7. This CDR3 has 14 residues.

The DNA for the CDR3 is TGCAGTGCTGGCACGTCCACCGGGGGCGAGCAGTACTTC. Encoded protein: CSAGTSTGGEQYF. The chain uses TRBV20-1 and TRBJ2-7; D is perhaps TRBD2 (6 bases). V shed 5 bases and J shed 6 bases, with 17 bases lying between them. This CDR3 region has 13 residues. CDR1 DFQATT and CDR2 SNEGSKA come from the germline V gene (reference sequence).

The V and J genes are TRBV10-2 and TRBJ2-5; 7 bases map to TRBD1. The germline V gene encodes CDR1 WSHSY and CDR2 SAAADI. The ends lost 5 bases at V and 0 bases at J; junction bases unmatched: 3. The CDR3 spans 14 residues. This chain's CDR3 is CASSRQGNQETQYF. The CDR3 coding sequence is TGCGCCAGCAGTAGACAGGGCAACCAAGAGACCCAGTACTTC.

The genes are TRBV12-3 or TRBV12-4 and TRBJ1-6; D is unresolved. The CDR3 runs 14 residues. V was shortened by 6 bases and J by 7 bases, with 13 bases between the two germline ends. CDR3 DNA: TGTGCCAGCAGCTCGGCGGGGAGCAATTCACCCCTCCACTTT. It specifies CASSSAGSNSPLHF.

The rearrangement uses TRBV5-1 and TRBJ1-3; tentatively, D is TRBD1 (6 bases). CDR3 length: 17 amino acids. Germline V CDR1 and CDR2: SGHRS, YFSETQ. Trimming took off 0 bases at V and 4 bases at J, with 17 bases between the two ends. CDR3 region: CASSLGSWTAGGNTIYF. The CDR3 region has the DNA TGCGCCAGCAGCTTGGGCTCCTGGACAGCCGGCGGAAACACCATATATTTT.

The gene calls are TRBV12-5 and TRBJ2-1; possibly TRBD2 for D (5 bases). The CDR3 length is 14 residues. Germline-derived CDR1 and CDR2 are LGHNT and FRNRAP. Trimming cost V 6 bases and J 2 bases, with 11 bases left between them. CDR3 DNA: TGTGCTAGTGGATCGGGGTTACCCTACAATGAGCAGTTCTTC. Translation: CASGSGLPYNEQFF.

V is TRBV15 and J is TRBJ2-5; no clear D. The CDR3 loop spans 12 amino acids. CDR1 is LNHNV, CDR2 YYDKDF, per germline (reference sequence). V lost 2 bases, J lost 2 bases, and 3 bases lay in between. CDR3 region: CATSRHQETQYF. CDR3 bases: TGTGCCACCAGCAGACATCAAGAGACCCAGTACTTC.

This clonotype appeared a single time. DNA of the CDR3: TGTGCCAGCAGTTTTATGGTGTACGAGCAGTACTTC. Amino acids: CASSFMVYEQYF. The chain combines TRBV12-3 or TRBV12-4 with TRBJ2-7, with D unclear. CDR3 length equals 12 residues. With 3 bases removed from V and 4 bases from J, the gap between germline ends came to 7 bases.

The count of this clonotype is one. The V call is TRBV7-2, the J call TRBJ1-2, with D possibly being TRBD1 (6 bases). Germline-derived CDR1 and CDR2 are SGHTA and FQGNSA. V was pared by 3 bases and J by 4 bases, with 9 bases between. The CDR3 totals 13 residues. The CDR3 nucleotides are TGTGCCAGCAGCTTCGACAGGTTCTATGGCTACACCTTC. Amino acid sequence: CASSFDRFYGYTF.

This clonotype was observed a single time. The CDR3 bases are TGTGCCAGCTCCTGGCGAGGTGGTGAGACCCAGTACTTC. Translation gives CASSWRGGETQYF. The V gene is TRBV18, the J gene TRBJ2-5; no firm D call. Germline CDR1 is KGHSH and CDR2 is LQKENI. CDR3 length equals 13 residues. V lost 6 bases and J 5 bases, leaving 13 bases between the germline ends.

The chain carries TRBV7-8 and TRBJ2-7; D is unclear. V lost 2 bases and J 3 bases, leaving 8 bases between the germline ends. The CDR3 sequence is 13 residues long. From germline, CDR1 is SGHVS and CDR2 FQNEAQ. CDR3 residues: CASSLTPSYEQYF. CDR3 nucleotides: TGTGCCAGCAGCTTAACCCCCAGCTACGAGCAGTACTTC.

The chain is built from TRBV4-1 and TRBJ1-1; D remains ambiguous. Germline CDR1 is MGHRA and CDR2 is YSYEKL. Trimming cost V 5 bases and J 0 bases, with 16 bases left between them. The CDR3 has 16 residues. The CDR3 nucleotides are TGCGCCAGCAGCGACTCTAGTCCGGGAATGAACACTGAAGCTTTCTTT. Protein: CASSDSSPGMNTEAFF.

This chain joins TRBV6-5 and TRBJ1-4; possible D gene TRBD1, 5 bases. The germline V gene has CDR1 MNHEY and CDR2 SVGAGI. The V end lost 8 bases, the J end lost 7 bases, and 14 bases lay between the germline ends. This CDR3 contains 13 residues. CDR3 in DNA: TGTGCCAGCCGTCTTACAGGCGGTGAAAAACTGTTTTTT. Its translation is CASRLTGGEKLFF.

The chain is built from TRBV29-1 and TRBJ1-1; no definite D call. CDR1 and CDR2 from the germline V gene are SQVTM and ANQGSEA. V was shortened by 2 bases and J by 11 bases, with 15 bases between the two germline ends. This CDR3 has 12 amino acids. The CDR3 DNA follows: TGCAGCGTTGAAAGGTTTAACGGGCAGGCTTTCTTT. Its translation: CSVERFNGQAFF.

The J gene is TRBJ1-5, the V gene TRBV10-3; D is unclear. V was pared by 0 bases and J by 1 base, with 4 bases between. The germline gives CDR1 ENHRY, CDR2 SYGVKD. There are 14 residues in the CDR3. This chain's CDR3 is CAISESDSNQPQHF. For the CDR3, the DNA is TGTGCCATCAGTGAGTCGGACAGCAATCAGCCCCAGCATTTT.

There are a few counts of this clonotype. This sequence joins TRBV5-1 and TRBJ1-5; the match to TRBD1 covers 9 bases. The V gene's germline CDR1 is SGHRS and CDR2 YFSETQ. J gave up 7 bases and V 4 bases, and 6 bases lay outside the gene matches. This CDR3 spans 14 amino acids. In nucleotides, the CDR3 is TGCGCCAGCAGCATGGGACAGGGAGGACAGCCCCAGCATTTT. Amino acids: CASSMGQGGQPQHF.

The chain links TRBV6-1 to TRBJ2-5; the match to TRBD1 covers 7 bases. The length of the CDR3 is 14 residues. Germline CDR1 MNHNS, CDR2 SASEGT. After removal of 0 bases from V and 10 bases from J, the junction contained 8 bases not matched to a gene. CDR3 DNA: TGTGCCAGCAGTGAAGCACCGGACAGGTTTGACCAGTACTTC. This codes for CASSEAPDRFDQYF.

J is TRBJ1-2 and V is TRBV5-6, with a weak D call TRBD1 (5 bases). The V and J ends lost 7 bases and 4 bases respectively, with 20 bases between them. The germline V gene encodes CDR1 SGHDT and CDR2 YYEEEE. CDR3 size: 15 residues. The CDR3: CASRSSGEVIYGYTF. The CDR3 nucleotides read TGTGCCAGCCGGTCCTCGGGGGAGGTTATCTATGGCTACACCTTC.

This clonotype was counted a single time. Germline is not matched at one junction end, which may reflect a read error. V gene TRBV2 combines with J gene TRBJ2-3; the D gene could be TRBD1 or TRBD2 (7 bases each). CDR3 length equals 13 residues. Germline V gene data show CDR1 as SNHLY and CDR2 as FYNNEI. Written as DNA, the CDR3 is TGTGCCAGCTCGACAGGGAGGGAAGATACACAGTATTTT. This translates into CASSTGREDTQYF.

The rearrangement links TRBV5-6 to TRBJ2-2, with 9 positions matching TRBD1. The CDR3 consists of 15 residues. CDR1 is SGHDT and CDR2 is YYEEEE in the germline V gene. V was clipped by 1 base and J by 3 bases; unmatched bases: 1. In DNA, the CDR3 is TGTGCCAGCAGCTTGACAGGGGGCCACACCGGGGAGCTGTTTTTT. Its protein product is CASSLTGGHTGELFF.

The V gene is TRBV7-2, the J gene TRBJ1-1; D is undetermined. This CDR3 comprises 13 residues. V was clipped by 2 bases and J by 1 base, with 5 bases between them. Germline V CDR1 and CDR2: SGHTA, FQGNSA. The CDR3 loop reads CASSLRENTEAFF. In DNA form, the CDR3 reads TGTGCCAGCAGCTTAAGGGAGAACACTGAAGCTTTCTTT.

CDR3 loop: CASSLSRDTQYF. CDR3 bases: TGTGCCAGCAGCTTGTCCCGGGATACGCAGTATTTT. This chain links TRBV7-2 with TRBJ2-3; no definite D call. Trimming stripped 3 bases from V and 6 bases from J, with 7 bases between. This CDR3 is built from 12 residues. Germline CDR1 SGHTA, CDR2 FQGNSA. Filled out from reference TRBV7-2 and TRBJ2-3, the complete variable domain reads GAGVSQSPSNKVTEKGKDVELRCDPISGHTALYWYRQSLGQGLEFLIYFQGNSAPDKSGLPSDRFSAERTGGSVSTLTIQRTQQEDSAVYLCASSLSRDTQYFGPGTRLTVL.

This CDR3 reads CASSLLAGGYEQYF. In nucleotides, the CDR3 is TGCGCCAGCAGCTTGCTAGCGGGGGGCTACGAGCAGTACTTC. J is TRBJ2-7 and V is TRBV5-1, with 11 bases matching TRBD2. CDR1 is SGHRS, CDR2 YFSETQ, per germline. V lost 1 base to trimming and J lost 3 bases; unmatched junction nucleotides: 0. The CDR3 length is 14 residues.

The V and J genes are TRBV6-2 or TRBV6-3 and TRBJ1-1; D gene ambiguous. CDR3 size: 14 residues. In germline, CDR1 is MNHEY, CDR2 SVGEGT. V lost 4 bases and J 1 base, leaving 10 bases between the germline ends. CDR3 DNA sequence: TGTGCCAGCAGTTCCCCTTCAGGGAACACTGAAGCTTTCTTT. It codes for CASSSPSGNTEAFF.

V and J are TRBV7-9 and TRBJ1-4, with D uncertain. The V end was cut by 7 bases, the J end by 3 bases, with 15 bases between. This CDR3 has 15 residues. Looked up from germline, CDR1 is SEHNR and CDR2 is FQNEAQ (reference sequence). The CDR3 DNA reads TGTGCCAGCAAGACGTCCGGGGAACCTAATGAAAAACTGTTTTTT. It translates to CASKTSGEPNEKLFF.

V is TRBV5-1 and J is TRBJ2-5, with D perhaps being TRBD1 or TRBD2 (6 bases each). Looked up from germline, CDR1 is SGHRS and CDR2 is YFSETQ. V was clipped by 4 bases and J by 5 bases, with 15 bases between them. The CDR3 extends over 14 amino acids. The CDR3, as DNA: TGCGCCAGCAGCCGGACCGGGGGCCGGGAGACCCAGTACTTC. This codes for CASSRTGGRETQYF.

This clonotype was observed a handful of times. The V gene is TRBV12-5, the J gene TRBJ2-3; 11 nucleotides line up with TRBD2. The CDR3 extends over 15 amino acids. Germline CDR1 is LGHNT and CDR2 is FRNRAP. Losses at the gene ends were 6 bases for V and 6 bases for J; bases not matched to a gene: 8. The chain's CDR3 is CASGPTSGGMDTQYF. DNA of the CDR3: TGTGCTAGTGGCCCCACTAGCGGGGGAATGGATACGCAGTATTTT.

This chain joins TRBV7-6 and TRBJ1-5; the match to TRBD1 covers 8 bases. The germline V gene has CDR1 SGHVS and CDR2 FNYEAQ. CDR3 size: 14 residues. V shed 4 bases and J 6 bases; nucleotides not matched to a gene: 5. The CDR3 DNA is TGTGCCAGCAGCTCGGACAGGGAGGGTCAGCCCCAGCATTTT. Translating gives CASSSDREGQPQHF.

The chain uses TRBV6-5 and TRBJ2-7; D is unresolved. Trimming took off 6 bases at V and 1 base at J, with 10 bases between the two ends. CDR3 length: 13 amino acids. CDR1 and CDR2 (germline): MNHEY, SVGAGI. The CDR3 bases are TGTGCCAGCAGGGGCATCATTTCCTACGAGCAGTACTTC. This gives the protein CASRGIISYEQYF.